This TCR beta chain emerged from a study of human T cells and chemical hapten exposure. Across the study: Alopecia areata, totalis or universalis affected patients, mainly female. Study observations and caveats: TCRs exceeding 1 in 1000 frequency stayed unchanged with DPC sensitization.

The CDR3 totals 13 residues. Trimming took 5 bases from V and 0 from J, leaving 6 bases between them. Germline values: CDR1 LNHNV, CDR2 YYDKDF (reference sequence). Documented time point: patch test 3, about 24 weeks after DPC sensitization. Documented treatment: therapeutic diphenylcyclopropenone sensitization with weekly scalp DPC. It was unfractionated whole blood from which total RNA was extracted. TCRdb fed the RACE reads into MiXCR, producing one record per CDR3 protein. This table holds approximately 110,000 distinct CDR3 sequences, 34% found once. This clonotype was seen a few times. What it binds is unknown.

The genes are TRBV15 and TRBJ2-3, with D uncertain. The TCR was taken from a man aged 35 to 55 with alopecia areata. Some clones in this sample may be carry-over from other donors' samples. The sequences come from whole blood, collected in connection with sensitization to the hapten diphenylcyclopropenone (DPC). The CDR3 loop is CATSWISTDTQYF. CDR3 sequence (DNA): TGTGCCACCAGCTGGATCAGCACAGATACGCAGTATTTT. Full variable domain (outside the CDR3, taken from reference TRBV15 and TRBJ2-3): DAMVIQNPRYQVTQFGKPVTLSCSQTLNHNVMYWYQQKSSQAPKLLFHYYDKDFNNEADTPDNFQSRRPNTSFCFLDIRSPGLGDTAMYLCATSWISTDTQYFGPGTRLTVL.